The following is a T cell receptor (beta chain) sequence with its context. It lacks a known antigen. No qualities accompany the bases; no much larger clone lies one base away. The data originate from a study of cytomegalovirus exposure and HLA in healthy donors (TCRdb year 2017). A note on the overall study: According to a later analysis, one platform produced both the 110 or so validation repertoires and the 670 or so repertoires of the first cohort. The study aimed to test whether signatures of past pathogen exposure could be identified by cataloging public T cell receptors. Besides the first cohort of around 670 subjects, a separate validation cohort made up of around 120 different subjects was used. To predict cytomegalovirus infection status, the study combined high-throughput TCR immunosequencing, statistical association of individual TCRs with disease status, and machine learning. Here is what the overall study found, with its caveats: Most TCR sequences were seen in very few donors, while some public TCRs were found in many individuals. The classifier was reported to diagnose cytomegalovirus status with high specificity and sensitivity in both the original and validation cohorts. All 120 or so repertoires were used to score co-occurrence in the validation cohort in a later analysis, because that analysis had no HLA typing for the cohort. Three of the identified cytomegalovirus-associated TCR beta chains were confirmed in vitro to be specific for cytomegalovirus antigens. A total of 150 to 200 TCR beta chains were listed by the study as associated with cytomegalovirus. The authors suggested that the approach could potentially be generalized to other disease states and immunological phenotypes. Of the cluster scores, roughly 95% were above 0 in a later analysis, which found that TCRs clustered in the first cohort also tended to co-occur in the 120 or so validation repertoires.

V ends up 6 bases short and J 1 base short, with an unmatched junction base count of 6. According to the germline V gene, CDR1 reads SQVTM and CDR2 reads ANQGSEA. There are 14 amino acids in the CDR3, from cysteine to phenylalanine inclusive. CDR3 DNA only is kept here, 42 bases in frame from base 1. The donors were included in the validation cohort of roughly 120 subjects, a group kept apart from the approximately 690-subject first cohort. The library was produced with the immunoSEQ multiplex PCR assay. From the authors' description of their analysis: A statistical classification framework was built for diagnosing cytomegalovirus status from the catalog of TCR beta chain sequences. As stored in TCRdb, this immuneACCESS dataset retains in-frame rearrangements with V and J assigned. A fraction of the clones does not appear; measured against another copy, unresolved V genes explain less than half of the discrepancy, and the remainder lacks a known reason. That table supplies the V and J calls and clone size; D and trimming were determined from the DNA. The sample table holds approximately 260,000 clones, of which around 85% were seen once. Clones ranked in the top ten supply about 1% of the sample.

The origin of this receptor is a woman between 18 and 29 years old in good health and CMV-seronegative. Sequenced material: PBMCs. The chain is assembled from TRBV29-1 and TRBJ2-3, and TRBD2 aligns with 8 junction nucleotides. The CDR3 amino acid sequence is: CSVTGGPGTDTQYF. At the DNA level, the sequence is TGCAGCGTCACGGGGGGGCCAGGCACAGATACGCAGTATTTT.